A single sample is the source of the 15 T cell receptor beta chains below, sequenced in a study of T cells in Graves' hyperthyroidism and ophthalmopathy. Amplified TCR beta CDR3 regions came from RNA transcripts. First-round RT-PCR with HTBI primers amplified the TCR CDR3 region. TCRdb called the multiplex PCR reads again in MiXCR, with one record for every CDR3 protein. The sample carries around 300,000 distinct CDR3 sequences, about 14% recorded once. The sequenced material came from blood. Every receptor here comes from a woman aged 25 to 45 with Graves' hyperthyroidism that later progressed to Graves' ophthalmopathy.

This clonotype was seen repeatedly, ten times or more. CDR3 sequence reads: CASSRTGVGETQYF. The CDR3 DNA reads as TGTGCCAGCAGTCGGACTGGGGTAGGGGAGACCCAGTACTTC. The gene calls are TRBV6-2 or TRBV6-3 and TRBJ2-5; the D gene is possibly TRBD2 (5 bases). The CDR3 is made up of 14 amino acids. The germline CDR1 and CDR2 sequences are MNHEY and SVGEGT. Trimming cost V 5 bases and J 5 bases, with 15 bases left between them.

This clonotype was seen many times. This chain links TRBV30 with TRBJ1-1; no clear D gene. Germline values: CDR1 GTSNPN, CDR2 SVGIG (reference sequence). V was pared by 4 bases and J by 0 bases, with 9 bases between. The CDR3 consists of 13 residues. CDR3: CAWTANMNTEAFF. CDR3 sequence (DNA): TGTGCCTGGACGGCAAACATGAACACTGAAGCTTTCTTT.

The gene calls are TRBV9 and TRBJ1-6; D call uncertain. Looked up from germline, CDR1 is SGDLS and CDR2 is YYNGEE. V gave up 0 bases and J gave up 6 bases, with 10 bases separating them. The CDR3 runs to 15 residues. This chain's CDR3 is CASSVGVDFNSPLHF. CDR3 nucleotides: TGTGCCAGCAGCGTAGGGGTAGACTTTAATTCACCCCTCCACTTT.

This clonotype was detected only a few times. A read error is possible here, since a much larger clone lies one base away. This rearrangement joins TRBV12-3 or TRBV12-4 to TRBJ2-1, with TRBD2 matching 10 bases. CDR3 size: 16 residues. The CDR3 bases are TGTGCCAGCAGCTCTAGCGGGGGCGGAACCTACAATGGGCAGTTCTTC. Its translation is CASSSSGGGTYNGQFF.

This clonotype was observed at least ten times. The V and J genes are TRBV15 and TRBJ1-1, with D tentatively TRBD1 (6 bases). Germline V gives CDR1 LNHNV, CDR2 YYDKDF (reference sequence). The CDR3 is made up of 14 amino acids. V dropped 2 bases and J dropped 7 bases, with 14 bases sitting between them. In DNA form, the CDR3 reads TGTGCCACCAGCAGACGTCTCGGGGGCAGTGAAGCTTTCTTT. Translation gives CATSRRLGGSEAFF.

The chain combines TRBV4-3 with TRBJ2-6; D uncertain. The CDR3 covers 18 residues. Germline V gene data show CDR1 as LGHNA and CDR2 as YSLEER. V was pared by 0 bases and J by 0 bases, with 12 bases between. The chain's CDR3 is CASSQEPVDVSGANVLTF. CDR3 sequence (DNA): TGCGCCAGCAGCCAAGAACCCGTGGATGTCTCTGGGGCCAACGTCCTGACTTTC.

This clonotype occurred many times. This CDR3 is CASSLSGAGSGTEAFF. In nucleotides, the CDR3 is TGTGCCAGCAGCTTAAGTGGGGCAGGGTCGGGGACTGAAGCTTTCTTT. V is TRBV7-3 and J is TRBJ1-1; maybe TRBD1 (5 bases). From germline, CDR1 is SGHTA and CDR2 FQGTGA. This CDR3 spans 16 amino acids. Trimming took 1 base from V and 5 from J, leaving 17 bases between them.

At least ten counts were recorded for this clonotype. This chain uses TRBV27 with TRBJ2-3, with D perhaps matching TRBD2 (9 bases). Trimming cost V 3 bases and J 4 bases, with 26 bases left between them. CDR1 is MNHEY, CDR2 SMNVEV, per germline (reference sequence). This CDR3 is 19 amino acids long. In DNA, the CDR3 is TGTGCCAGCAGTTTCGCAGGGGGCTGGCTAGCGGGAATCGCAGATACGCAGTATTTT. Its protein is CASSFAGGWLAGIADTQYF.

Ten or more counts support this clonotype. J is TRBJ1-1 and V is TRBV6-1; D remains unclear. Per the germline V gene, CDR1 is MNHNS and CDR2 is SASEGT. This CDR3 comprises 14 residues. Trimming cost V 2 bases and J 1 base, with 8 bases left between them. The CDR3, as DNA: TGTGCCAGCAGTGAAAGAGGAACGAACACTGAAGCTTTCTTT. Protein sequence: CASSERGTNTEAFF.

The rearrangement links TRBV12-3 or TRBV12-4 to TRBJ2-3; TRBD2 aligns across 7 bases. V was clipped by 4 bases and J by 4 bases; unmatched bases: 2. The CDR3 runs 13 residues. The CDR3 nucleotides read TGTGCCAGCAGTTATACTAGCGCAGATACGCAGTATTTT. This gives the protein CASSYTSADTQYF.

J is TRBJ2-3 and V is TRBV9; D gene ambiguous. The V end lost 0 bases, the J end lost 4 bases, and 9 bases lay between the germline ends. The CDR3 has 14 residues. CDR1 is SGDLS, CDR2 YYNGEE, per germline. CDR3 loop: CASSVDHRPDTQYF. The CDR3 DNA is TGTGCCAGCAGCGTAGACCACCGCCCAGATACGCAGTATTTT.

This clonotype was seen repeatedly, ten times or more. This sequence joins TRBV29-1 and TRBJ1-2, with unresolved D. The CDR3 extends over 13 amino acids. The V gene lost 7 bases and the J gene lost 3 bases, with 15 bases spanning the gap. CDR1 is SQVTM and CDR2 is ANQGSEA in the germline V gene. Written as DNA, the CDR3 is TGCAGCGCCAAAGGTACGCCCGACTATGGCTACACCTTC. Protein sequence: CSAKGTPDYGYTF.

The CDR3 sequence is CASRSQSTINEQFF. The CDR3 DNA reads TGTGCCAGCAGGTCACAGTCGACTATCAATGAGCAGTTCTTC. The chain carries TRBV6-1 and TRBJ2-1, with a possible D match to TRBD2 (5 bases). The CDR3 loop spans 14 amino acids. Trimming took 6 bases from V and 6 from J, leaving 15 bases between them. The germline V gene has CDR1 MNHNS and CDR2 SASEGT.

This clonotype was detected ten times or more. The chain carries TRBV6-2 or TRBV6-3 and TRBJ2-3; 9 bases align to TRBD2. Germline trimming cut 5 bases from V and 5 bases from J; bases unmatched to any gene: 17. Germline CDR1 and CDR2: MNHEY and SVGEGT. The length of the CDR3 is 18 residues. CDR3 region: CASSPETSGYRREDTQYF. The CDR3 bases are TGTGCCAGCAGTCCCGAGACTAGCGGCTACCGCAGGGAAGATACGCAGTATTTT.

The CDR3: CASSLATGTIFYEQYF. DNA of the CDR3: TGTGCCAGCAGCTTGGCAACCGGGACTATTTTCTACGAGCAGTACTTC. J is TRBJ2-7 and V is TRBV5-6; 7 nucleotides line up with TRBD2. After removal of 0 bases from V and 3 bases from J, the junction contained 9 bases not matched to a gene. This CDR3 is 16 amino acids long. Germline V lookup: CDR1 SGHDT, CDR2 YYEEEE.